Below are 20 T cell receptor beta chains sequenced from a single sample in a study of CD8+CD57+ T cells in acquired aplastic anemia. Profiles of TCR beta VDJ and CDR3 were generated from a genomic DNA template. A single record per CDR3 protein comes from TCRdb applying MiXCR to the reads. The table lists about 220,000 distinct CDR3 sequences, 34% of them singletons. Sequenced: sorted CD4+, CD8+, or CD8+CD57+ T cells (not recorded which) from PBMCs. These receptors were obtained from a human donor in good health, serving as a control.

This clonotype was seen many times. As DNA, the CDR3 is TGTGCCAGCAGCCAGCAAAAGGACGTGGCCTCCTACGAGCAGTACTTC. Translation: CASSQQKDVASYEQYF. V gene TRBV4-2 combines with J gene TRBJ2-7; D gene ambiguous. The CDR3 has 16 amino acids. Trimming took 3 bases from V and 0 from J, leaving 15 bases between them. Germline-derived CDR1 and CDR2 are LGHNA and YNFKEQ.

The chain couples TRBV6-5 to TRBJ2-5; 11 nucleotides agree with TRBD2. Germline CDR1 reads MNHEY; CDR2 reads SVGAGI. Trimming at V came to 7 bases and at J to 5 bases, leaving 6 bases not matched to a gene. The CDR3 has 14 amino acids. The CDR3 is CASTLAGGHETQYF. Here the CDR3 DNA reads TGTGCCAGCACTTTAGCGGGGGGGCATGAGACCCAGTACTTC.

This clonotype occurred many times. J is TRBJ2-7 and V is TRBV7-2, with 9 positions matching TRBD2. CDR1 and CDR2 from the germline V gene are SGHTA and FQGNSA. The CDR3 has 15 amino acids. V lost 2 bases, J lost 2 bases, and 4 bases stayed unmatched. CDR3 in amino acids: CASSLQAGGTYEQYF. The CDR3 bases are TGTGCCAGCAGCTTACAAGCGGGGGGCACCTACGAGCAGTACTTC.

This clonotype was recorded many times. The J gene is TRBJ2-2, the V gene TRBV5-1, with unresolved D. The germline V gene has CDR1 SGHRS and CDR2 YFSETQ. V gave up 1 base and J gave up 8 bases, with 6 bases separating them. The CDR3 contains 12 residues. The CDR3 loop reads CASSLRWGELFF. The DNA of the CDR3 is TGCGCCAGCAGCTTGAGATGGGGGGAGCTGTTTTTT.

In this sample, this clonotype turned up many times. V and J are TRBV5-1 and TRBJ2-5, with 7 bases lining up with TRBD2. The germline gives CDR1 SGHRS, CDR2 YFSETQ. The V gene end was trimmed by 0 bases and the J gene end by 5 bases; junction bases not matched to a gene: 4. The CDR3 is made up of 14 amino acids. CDR3 in DNA: TGCGCCAGCAGCTTGGCCACTAGCGAGGAGACCCAGTACTTC. It encodes CASSLATSEETQYF.

The chain is built from TRBV7-2 and TRBJ2-7; 11 nucleotides align to TRBD2. Trimming cost V 6 bases and J 6 bases; bases outside gene matches: 4. Per germline, CDR1 SGHTA and CDR2 FQGNSA. This CDR3 region has 13 residues. CDR3 sequence (DNA): TGTGCCAGCAGGAATAGCGGGGGGGCCGAGCAGTACTTC. It codes for CASRNSGGAEQYF.

Only a few counts were recorded for this clonotype. A single base separates this from a much larger clone, so it may be a read error. This rearrangement joins TRBV10-3 to TRBJ1-6; the D is unclear. The V end was cut by 6 bases, the J end by 5 bases, with 17 bases between. The germline V gene encodes CDR1 ENHRY and CDR2 SYGVKD. The CDR3 is 16 residues long. The CDR3 loop is CAIRLDLQGNNSPLHF. The CDR3 coding sequence is TGTGCCATCAGACTCGATCTTCAAGGAAATAATTCACCCCTCCACTTT.

On this clonotype itself: With a much larger clone just one base away, this may be a read error. V gene TRBV3-1 combines with J gene TRBJ1-1, with 7 bases aligning to TRBD1. CDR1 LGHDT and CDR2 YNNKEL come from the germline V gene (reference sequence). The CDR3 runs 14 residues. V dropped 4 bases and J dropped 5; count of bases not matched to a gene: 7. The CDR3 bases are TGTGCCAGCAGCCCAAACAGGGGAGGTACTGAAGCTTTCTTT. Residues: CASSPNRGGTEAFF. Filled out from reference TRBV3-1 and TRBJ1-1, the complete variable domain reads DTAVSQTPKYLVTQMGNDKSIKCEQNLGHDTMYWYKQDSKKFLKIMFSYNNKELIINETVPNRFSPKSPDKAHLNLHINSLELGDSAVYFCASSPNRGGTEAFFGQGTRLTVV.

Remarks on this clonotype: A much more abundant neighbour one base away suggests this may be a read error. The chain combines TRBV15 with TRBJ2-5; 9 nucleotides line up with TRBD1. The J call may be incorrect, as the DNA end agrees better with TRBJ2-7. Germline CDR1 LNHNV, CDR2 YYDKDF (reference sequence). The CDR3 has 14 amino acids. CDR3 residues: CATSFEQGAHEQYF. In nucleotides, the CDR3 is TGTGCCACCAGCTTTGAACAGGGGGCCCACGAGCAGTACTTC.

This clonotype was found many times. The gene calls are TRBV11-2 and TRBJ2-1, with no clear D. Between the trimmed V and J ends, which lost 1 base and 0 bases, there was a span of 7 bases. CDR1 and CDR2 (germline): SGHAT, FQNNGV. The CDR3 runs to 15 residues. In nucleotides, the CDR3 is TGTGCCAGCAGCTTAGTTTTGAGCTCCTACAATGAGCAGTTCTTC. Its translation: CASSLVLSSYNEQFF. Complete variable domain (other parts from reference TRBV11-2 and TRBJ2-1): EAGVAQSPRYKIIEKRQSVAFWCNPISGHATLYWYQQILGQGPKLLIQFQNNGVVDDSQLPKDRFSAERLKGVDSTLKIQPAKLEDSAVYLCASSLVLSSYNEQFFGPGTRLTVL.

The chain recombines TRBV10-3 with TRBJ2-7; D uncertain. V lost 2 bases and J lost 3, with 11 bases in between. Germline V gene lookup returns CDR1 ENHRY and CDR2 SYGVKD. The CDR3 covers 14 residues. As DNA, the CDR3 is TGTGCCATCAGTGAGAGCCAGGAAGTCTACGAGCAGTACTTC. Protein product: CAISESQEVYEQYF.

This chain links TRBV9 with TRBJ2-3, with a weak D call TRBD2 (5 bases). This CDR3 is 17 amino acids long. Trimming stripped 0 bases from V and 0 bases from J, with 14 bases between. The germline CDR1 and CDR2 sequences are SGDLS and YYNGEE. The CDR3 coding sequence is TGTGCCAGCAGCGTAGCCCCTAGCCCAGCTAGCACAGATACGCAGTATTTT. Translating it yields CASSVAPSPASTDTQYF.

The chain uses TRBV7-9 and TRBJ1-2; D is possibly TRBD1 (6 bases). The germline gives CDR1 SEHNR, CDR2 FQNEAQ (reference sequence). The CDR3 is 15 amino acids. V dropped 2 bases and J dropped 8 bases, with 18 bases sitting between them. The DNA of the CDR3 is TGTGCCAGCAGCTTACGCATGACAGGCGGTGAGGGCTACACCTTC. Its translation: CASSLRMTGGEGYTF.

This clonotype was observed a few times. A much larger clone differs from this one at a single base, so this may be a read error. The chain carries TRBV20-1 and TRBJ1-5; TRBD1 agrees at 8 bases. V gave up 0 bases and J gave up 5 bases; unmatched junction bases: 0. Per the germline V gene, CDR1 is DFQATT and CDR2 is SNEGSKA (reference sequence). The CDR3 spans 13 residues. The CDR3 sequence is CSAREDRDQPQHF. CDR3 sequence (DNA): TGCAGTGCTAGAGAGGACAGGGATCAGCCCCAGCATTTT.

This clonotype was detected a few times. The genes are TRBV20-1 and TRBJ1-2; TRBD1 might be the D (5 bases). Germline-derived CDR1 and CDR2 are DFQATT and SNEGSKA (reference sequence). V was cut by 5 bases and J by 4 bases, with 23 bases left in between. This CDR3 is 16 amino acids long. In nucleotides, the CDR3 is TGCAGTGCTTTGGGGACGACCCTAAGCCCCGTCTATGGCTACACCTTC. Protein sequence: CSALGTTLSPVYGYTF.

The table lists this clonotype with many counts. The chain uses TRBV20-1 and TRBJ2-7, with no clear D. There are 15 residues in the CDR3. In germline, CDR1 is DFQATT, CDR2 SNEGSKA (reference sequence). Trimming removed 1 base from V and 5 bases from J, with 18 bases in between. The CDR3 here is CSARVASFSVHEQYF. In DNA, the CDR3 is TGCAGTGCTAGAGTGGCGAGCTTTTCCGTCCACGAGCAGTACTTC.

The chain joins TRBV20-1 to TRBJ2-1, with D hard to call. This CDR3 is 15 amino acids long. CDR1 and CDR2 (germline): DFQATT, SNEGSKA (reference sequence). Trimming took 0 bases from V and 6 from J, leaving 15 bases between them. The CDR3 sequence: CSAREGSVTSNEQFF. CDR3 nucleotide sequence: TGCAGTGCTAGAGAAGGGTCGGTCACTTCCAATGAGCAGTTCTTC.

The chain has TRBV19 and TRBJ1-5; perhaps TRBD1 as D (5 bases). Germline lookup yields CDR1 LNHDA and CDR2 SQIVND (reference sequence). The CDR3 spans 15 residues. Trimming took off 9 bases at V and 0 bases at J, with 15 bases between the two ends. This CDR3 is CASRLGGGSNQPQHF. The CDR3 bases are TGTGCCAGCCGCCTCGGGGGAGGTAGCAATCAGCCCCAGCATTTT. Drawing the rest from reference TRBV19 and TRBJ1-5, the complete variable domain is DGGITQSPKYLFRKEGQNVTLSCEQNLNHDAMYWYRQDPGQGLRLIYYSQIVNDFQKGDIAEGYSVSREKKESFPLTVTSAQKNPTAFYLCASRLGGGSNQPQHFGDGTRLSIL.

Remarks on this clonotype: The junction shows a germline mismatch at one end, possibly a read error. The chain is built from TRBV4-1 and TRBJ2-7; 10 bases agree with TRBD1. The CDR3 sequence is 17 residues long. Germline V gene data show CDR1 as MGHRA and CDR2 as YSYEKL. Here the CDR3 reads CARSHPLKGTGVYEQYF. The CDR3 DNA reads as TGCGCCCGCAGCCACCCCCTTAAAGGGACAGGGGTTTACGAGCAGTACTTC.

The rearrangement links TRBV4-2 to TRBJ2-3; the match to TRBD2 covers 9 bases. V trimming: 2 bases; J trimming: 1 base; junction bases outside the gene matches: 4. Looked up from germline, CDR1 is LGHNA and CDR2 is YNFKEQ. The CDR3 runs 16 residues. CDR3 sequence: CASSQNERGGTDTQYF. The DNA of the CDR3 is TGTGCCAGCAGCCAAAACGAGCGGGGGGGCACAGATACGCAGTATTTT.